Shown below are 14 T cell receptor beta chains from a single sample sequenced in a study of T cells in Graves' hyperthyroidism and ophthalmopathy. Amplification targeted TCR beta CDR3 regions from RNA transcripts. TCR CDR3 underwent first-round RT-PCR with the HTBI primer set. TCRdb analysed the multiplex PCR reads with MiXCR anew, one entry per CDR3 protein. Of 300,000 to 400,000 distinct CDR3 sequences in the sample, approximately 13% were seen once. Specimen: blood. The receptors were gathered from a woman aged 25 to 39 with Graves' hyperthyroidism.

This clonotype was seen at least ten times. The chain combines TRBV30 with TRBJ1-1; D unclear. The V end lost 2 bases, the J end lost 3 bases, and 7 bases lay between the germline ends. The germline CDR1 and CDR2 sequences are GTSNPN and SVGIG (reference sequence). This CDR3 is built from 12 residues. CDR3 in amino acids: CAWSQDYTEAFF. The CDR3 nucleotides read TGTGCCTGGAGTCAGGATTACACTGAAGCTTTCTTT. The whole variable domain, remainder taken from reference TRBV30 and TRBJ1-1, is SQTIHQWPATLVQPVGSPLSLECTVEGTSNPNLYWYRQAAGRGLQLLFYSVGIGQISSEVPQNLSASRPQDRQFILSSKKLLLSDSGFYLCAWSQDYTEAFFGQGTRLTVV.

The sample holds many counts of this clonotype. CDR3 residues: CASSLVAGGPIDTQYF. Written as DNA, the CDR3 is TGTGCCAGCAGCTTAGTGGCGGGAGGGCCAATAGATACGCAGTATTTT. This sequence joins TRBV11-2 and TRBJ2-3; 9 bases map to TRBD2. CDR3 length equals 16 residues. Losses at the gene ends were 1 base for V and 5 bases for J; bases not matched to a gene: 7. Per the germline V gene, CDR1 is SGHAT and CDR2 is FQNNGV.

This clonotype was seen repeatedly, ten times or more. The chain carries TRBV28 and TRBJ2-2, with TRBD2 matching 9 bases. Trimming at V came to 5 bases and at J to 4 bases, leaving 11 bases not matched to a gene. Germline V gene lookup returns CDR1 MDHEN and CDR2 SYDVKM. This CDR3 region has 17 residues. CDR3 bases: TGTGCCAGCAGTCCCACCTTAGCGGGAGTATCCACCGGGGAGCTGTTTTTT. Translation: CASSPTLAGVSTGELFF.

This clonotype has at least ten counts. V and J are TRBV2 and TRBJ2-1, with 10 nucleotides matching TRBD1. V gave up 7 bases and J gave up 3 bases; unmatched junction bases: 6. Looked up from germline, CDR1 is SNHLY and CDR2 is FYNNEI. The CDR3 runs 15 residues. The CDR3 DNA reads TGTGCCAGCATCGGACAGGGGGGACTCTACAATGAGCAGTTCTTC. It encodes CASIGQGGLYNEQFF. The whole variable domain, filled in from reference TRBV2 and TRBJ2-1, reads EPEVTQTPSHQVTQMGQEVILRCVPISNHLYFYWYRQILGQKVEFLVSFYNNEISEKSEIFDDQFSVERPDGSNFTLKIRSTKLEDSAMYFCASIGQGGLYNEQFFGPGTRLTVL.

CDR3 sequence: CASKPGTRSGNTIYF. In DNA, the CDR3 is TGTGCCAGCAAACCGGGGACTCGATCCGGAAACACCATATATTTT. This rearrangement joins TRBV6-1 to TRBJ1-3; tentative D call: TRBD1 (5 bases). Trimming removed 7 bases from V and 4 bases from J, with 17 bases in between. There are 15 residues in the CDR3. CDR1 and CDR2 (germline): MNHNS, SASEGT.

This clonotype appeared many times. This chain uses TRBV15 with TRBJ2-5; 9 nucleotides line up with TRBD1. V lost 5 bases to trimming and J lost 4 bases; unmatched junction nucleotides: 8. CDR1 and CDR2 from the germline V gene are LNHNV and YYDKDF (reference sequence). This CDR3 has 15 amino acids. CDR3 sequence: CATSRRNRGRETQYF. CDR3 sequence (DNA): TGTGCCACCAGCCGAAGGAACAGGGGGCGAGAGACCCAGTACTTC.

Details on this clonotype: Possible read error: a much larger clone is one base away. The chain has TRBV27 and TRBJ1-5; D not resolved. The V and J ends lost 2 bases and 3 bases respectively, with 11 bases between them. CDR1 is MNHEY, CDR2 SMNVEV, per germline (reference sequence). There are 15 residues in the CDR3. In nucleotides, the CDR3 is TGTGCCAGCAGTTTACGGAGACGGTCCAATCAGCCCCAGCATTTT. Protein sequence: CASSLRRRSNQPQHF.

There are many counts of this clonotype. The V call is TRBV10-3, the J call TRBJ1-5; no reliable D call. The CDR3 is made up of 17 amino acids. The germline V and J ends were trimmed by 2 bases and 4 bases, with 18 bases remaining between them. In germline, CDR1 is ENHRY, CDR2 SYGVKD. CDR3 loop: CAISERSWYLGNQPQHF. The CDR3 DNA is TGTGCCATCAGTGAGAGGTCGTGGTACCTCGGAAATCAGCCCCAGCATTTT.

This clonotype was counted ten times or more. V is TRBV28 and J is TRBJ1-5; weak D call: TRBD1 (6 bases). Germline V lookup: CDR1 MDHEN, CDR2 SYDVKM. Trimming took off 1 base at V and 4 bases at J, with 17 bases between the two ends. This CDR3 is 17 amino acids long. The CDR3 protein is CASSLSGGGWRNQPQHF. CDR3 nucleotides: TGTGCCAGCAGTTTATCGGGAGGGGGATGGAGGAATCAGCCCCAGCATTTT.

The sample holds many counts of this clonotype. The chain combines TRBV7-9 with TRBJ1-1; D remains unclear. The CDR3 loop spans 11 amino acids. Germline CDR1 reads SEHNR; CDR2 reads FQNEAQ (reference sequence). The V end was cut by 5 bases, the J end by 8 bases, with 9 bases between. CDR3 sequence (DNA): TGTGCCAGCAGCCCCGACCCCGAAGCTTTCTTT. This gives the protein CASSPDPEAFF. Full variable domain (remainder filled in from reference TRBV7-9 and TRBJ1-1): DTGVSQNPRHKITKRGQNVTFRCDPISEHNRLYWYRQTLGQGPEFLTYFQNEAQLEKSRLLSDRFSAERPKGSFSTLEIQRTEQGDSAMYLCASSPDPEAFFGQGTRLTVV.

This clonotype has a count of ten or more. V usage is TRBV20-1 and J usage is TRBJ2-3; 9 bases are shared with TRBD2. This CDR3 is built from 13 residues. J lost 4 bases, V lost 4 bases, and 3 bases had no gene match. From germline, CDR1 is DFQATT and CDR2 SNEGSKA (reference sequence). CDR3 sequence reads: CSATGLAADTQYF. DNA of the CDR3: TGCAGTGCTACGGGACTAGCCGCAGATACGCAGTATTTT.

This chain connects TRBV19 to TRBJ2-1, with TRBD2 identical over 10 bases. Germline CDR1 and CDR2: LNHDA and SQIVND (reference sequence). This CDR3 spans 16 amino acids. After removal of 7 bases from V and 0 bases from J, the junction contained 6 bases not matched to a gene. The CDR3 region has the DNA TGTGCCAGTAAGCGGGAGGGGGAAAACTCCTACAATGAGCAGTTCTTC. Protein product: CASKREGENSYNEQFF. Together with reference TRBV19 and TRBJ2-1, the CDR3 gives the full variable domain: DGGITQSPKYLFRKEGQNVTLSCEQNLNHDAMYWYRQDPGQGLRLIYYSQIVNDFQKGDIAEGYSVSREKKESFPLTVTSAQKNPTAFYLCASKREGENSYNEQFFGPGTRLTVL.

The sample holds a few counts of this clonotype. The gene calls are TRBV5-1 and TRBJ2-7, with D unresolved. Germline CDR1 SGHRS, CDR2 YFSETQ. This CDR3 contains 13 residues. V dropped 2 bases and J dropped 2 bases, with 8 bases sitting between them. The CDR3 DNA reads TGCGCCAGCAGCTTTACCAGCGCCTACGAGCAGTACTTC. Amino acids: CASSFTSAYEQYF.

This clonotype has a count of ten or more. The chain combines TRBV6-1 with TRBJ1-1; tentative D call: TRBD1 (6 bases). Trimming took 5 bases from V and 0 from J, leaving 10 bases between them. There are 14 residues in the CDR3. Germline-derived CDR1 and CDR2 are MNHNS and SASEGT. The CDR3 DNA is TGTGCCAGCAGTTTCAGGGACATGAACACTGAAGCTTTCTTT. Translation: CASSFRDMNTEAFF.